The 3 T cell receptor beta chains presented below share a single source sample, sequenced in a study of blood T cell repertoires in COVID-19. Clones were sequenced by immunoSEQ multiplex PCR, and TCRdb holds only the in-frame ones, with some missing. The sample contains about 110,000 clones, around nine tenths of which appear only once. Sequenced material: peripheral blood. Receptor source: a man in his forties with acute or convalescent COVID-19.

This clone is a singleton in its sample. J is TRBJ1-5 and V is TRBV29-1; TRBD1 matches 7 bases. Germline values: CDR1 SQVTM, CDR2 ANQGSEA. There are 12 residues in the CDR3. Trimming at V came to 3 bases and at J to 11 bases, leaving 7 bases not matched to a gene. CDR3 residues: CSVESGQGAQHF. The DNA for the CDR3 is TGCAGCGTTGAGTCCGGGCAGGGGGCCCAGCATTTT.

The sample holds a few counts of this clone. The same CDR3 arises from other DNA sequences in this sample as well. The chain recombines TRBV9 with TRBJ1-6; 7 nucleotides match TRBD1. V shed 3 bases and J 7 bases; nucleotides not matched to a gene: 7. Per the germline V gene, CDR1 is SGDLS and CDR2 is YYNGEE. The CDR3 has 15 amino acids. The CDR3 is CASSGTGTENSPLHF. The DNA of the CDR3 is TGTGCCAGCAGCGGCACCGGGACAGAAAATTCACCCCTCCACTTT.

The CDR3 DNA reads as TGCGCCAGCAGCTTGGAGGTACAGGGTGTGAAGGCTAATGAAAAACTGTTTTTT. It specifies CASSLEVQGVKANEKLFF. The gene calls are TRBV5-1 and TRBJ1-4; D perhaps matches TRBD1 (6 bases). The CDR3 extends over 18 amino acids. The germline V gene has CDR1 SGHRS and CDR2 YFSETQ. Trimming took off 0 bases at V and 3 bases at J, with 18 bases between the two ends.